This entry concerns a single T cell receptor (beta chain). Time point indicated: newly diagnosed GD, antithyroid drugs for less than 3 months. Researchers made the TCR library from RNA that was extracted from PBMCs. This specimen belongs to a study of regulatory T cells in long-lasting Graves disease. To make TCR beta libraries, researchers used iRepertoire HTBI primers and Arm-PCR of CDR3 regions. TCRdb redid the calling of the multiplex PCR reads with MiXCR, one entry per CDR3 protein. The data contain approximately 360,000 distinct CDR3 sequences, approximately 12% of them singletons. Germline V gene data show CDR1 as MNHEY and CDR2 as SVGAGI. This CDR3 has 16 residues. Deletions cut 2 bases from V and 0 bases from J, with 13 bases between. The sample also formed part of further work on T cells in Graves' hyperthyroidism and ophthalmopathy.

The V and J genes are TRBV6-5 and TRBJ1-1, with a possible D match to TRBD1 (5 bases). This receptor was taken from a woman between 18 and 29 years old with Graves disease. Source: peripheral blood mononuclear cells (PBMCs), taken at new diagnosis, from a patient treated with antithyroid drugs. CDR3 bases: TGTGCCAGCAGTTACGACAGAAAACAAATGAACACTGAAGCTTTCTTT. Its translation is CASSYDRKQMNTEAFF.